This passage covers 11 T cell receptor beta chains from one sample sequenced in a study of CD8 T cells in Susac syndrome. Random hexamers were used to reverse transcribe the RNA input (about 0.5 to 1 ug). One entry per CDR3 protein results from TCRdb running MiXCR on the immunoSEQ multiplex PCR reads. The top ten clones hold over 0.065% of a sample with 300,000 to 350,000 distinct CDR3 sequences, about 91% of them seen once. The sequencing sample was made of CD4+ T cells from PBMCs. All receptors come from a human donor with multiple sclerosis.

CDR3: CASSGLAGASTDTQYF. The DNA of the CDR3 is TGTGCCAGCAGCGGACTAGCGGGAGCTAGCACAGATACGCAGTATTTT. The chain uses TRBV7-6 and TRBJ2-3, with 13 bases fitting TRBD2. Germline CDR1 and CDR2: SGHVS and FNYEAQ. Trimming at V came to 5 bases and at J to 0 bases, leaving 2 bases not matched to a gene. CDR3 length: 16 amino acids.

V usage is TRBV29-1 and J usage is TRBJ2-1; D is possibly TRBD1 (6 bases). The CDR3 sequence is 13 residues long. V gave up 2 bases and J gave up 4 bases, with 9 bases separating them. Per the germline V gene, CDR1 is SQVTM and CDR2 is ANQGSEA. CDR3 loop: CSVETGKYNEQFF. The CDR3 region has the DNA TGCAGCGTTGAAACAGGGAAATACAATGAGCAGTTCTTC.

The genes are TRBV18 and TRBJ1-2, with D hard to call. CDR1 KGHSH and CDR2 LQKENI come from the germline V gene. V lost 5 bases, J lost 8 bases, and 15 bases lay in between. CDR3 length equals 13 residues. CDR3 in DNA: TGTGCCAGCTCAGCAGGAGTTCAAGGCGGCTACACCTTC. Residues: CASSAGVQGGYTF.

The chain carries TRBV5-1 and TRBJ1-4, with D possibly matching TRBD1 (5 bases). Germline CDR1 reads SGHRS; CDR2 reads YFSETQ. This CDR3 region has 14 residues. The V end was cut by 4 bases, the J end by 8 bases, with 15 bases between. CDR3 nucleotide sequence: TGCGCCAGCAGCCCTTCAGGCCAGGGAGAAAAACTGTTTTTT. It specifies CASSPSGQGEKLFF.

The chain is built from TRBV11-2 and TRBJ1-6, with D possibly being TRBD1 (5 bases). This CDR3 has 14 amino acids. Germline V lookup: CDR1 SGHAT, CDR2 FQNNGV. Trimming pared 5 bases from V and 5 bases from J, leaving 10 bases between. The CDR3 region is CASSQRQNNSPLHF. The DNA of the CDR3 is TGTGCCAGCAGCCAAAGACAGAATAATTCACCCCTCCACTTT. Filled out from reference TRBV11-2 and TRBJ1-6, the complete variable domain reads EAGVAQSPRYKIIEKRQSVAFWCNPISGHATLYWYQQILGQGPKLLIQFQNNGVVDDSQLPKDRFSAERLKGVDSTLKIQPAKLEDSAVYLCASSQRQNNSPLHFGNGTRLTVT.

The chain joins TRBV10-3 to TRBJ1-1; D not resolved. CDR1 is ENHRY, CDR2 SYGVKD, per germline. V lost 3 bases, J lost 0 bases, and 20 bases lay in between. The length of the CDR3 is 18 residues. CDR3 sequence reads: CAISDRAGGKRLNTEAFF. The DNA of the CDR3 is TGTGCCATCAGTGATCGGGCGGGCGGGAAGCGACTGAACACTGAAGCTTTCTTT.

This sequence joins TRBV6-5 and TRBJ1-4, with 7 positions matching TRBD1. The length of the CDR3 is 15 residues. Germline V gene sequence: CDR1 MNHEY, CDR2 SVGAGI. V lost 5 bases, J lost 3 bases, and 6 bases stayed unmatched. CDR3 DNA sequence: TGTGCCAGCAGTAAAGGAAGGGGGCCTAATGAAAAACTGTTTTTT. Translation: CASSKGRGPNEKLFF.

This clonotype has just one count. This rearrangement joins TRBV19 to TRBJ1-2; possibly TRBD1 for D (5 bases). Germline V lookup: CDR1 LNHDA, CDR2 SQIVND (reference sequence). The CDR3 is 16 amino acids. Trimming cost V 5 bases and J 7 bases, with 23 bases left between them. CDR3 residues: CASSLQPSGIEGGYTF. CDR3 bases: TGTGCCAGTAGTCTCCAGCCTTCAGGGATCGAGGGTGGCTACACCTTC.

The chain employs TRBV2 and TRBJ2-1; TRBD1 agrees at 9 bases. This CDR3 contains 15 residues. Germline assignment: CDR1 SNHLY and CDR2 FYNNEI. Trimming cost V 7 bases and J 2 bases; bases outside gene matches: 6. The CDR3 loop reads CASIPGQGTYNEQFF. CDR3 bases: TGTGCCAGCATACCGGGACAGGGAACCTACAATGAGCAGTTCTTC.

This clonotype has a handful of counts. The chain carries TRBV18 and TRBJ2-7; maybe TRBD2 (5 bases). Trimming pared 3 bases from V and 2 bases from J, leaving 11 bases between. Per the germline V gene, CDR1 is KGHSH and CDR2 is LQKENI. CDR3 length equals 14 residues. In DNA, the CDR3 is TGTGCCAGCTCACCTGGAGGCACGACCTACGAGCAGTACTTC. Its translation: CASSPGGTTYEQYF. The complete variable domain, with remaining parts taken from reference TRBV18 and TRBJ2-7, reads NAGVMQNPRHLVRRRGQEARLRCSPMKGHSHVYWYRQLPEEGLKFMVYLQKENIIDESGMPKERFSAEFPKEGPSILRIQQVVRGDSAAYFCASSPGGTTYEQYFGPGTRLTVT.

This clonotype was observed a few times. The V and J genes are TRBV18 and TRBJ1-5; 7 nucleotides agree with TRBD1. This CDR3 is 14 amino acids long. V lost 3 bases to trimming and J lost 5 bases; unmatched junction nucleotides: 4. The germline gives CDR1 KGHSH, CDR2 LQKENI. The CDR3 reads CASSPSGGDQPQHF. Here the CDR3 DNA reads TGTGCCAGCTCACCTTCAGGGGGGGATCAGCCCCAGCATTTT.